The sequence of this TCR beta chain was determined in a study of shared clonotypes between healthy human individuals. As for the study in general: The people who gave samples were two women and three men aged 18 to 49.

A remark on this clone: Its target is unknown.

Study results and limitations: Since donors were few, the genetic and exposure-history diversity represented was limited. Clonotype sharing across donors was expected to vary with sequencing depth.

The V gene end was trimmed by 5 bases and the J gene end by 4 bases; junction bases not matched to a gene: 6. The CDR3 length is 15 residues. Germline CDR1 reads MDHEN; CDR2 reads SYDVKM. Method: immunoSEQ multiplex PCR; TCRdb's copy keeps in-frame clones and lacks some. This sample has 850,000 to 1,100,000 clones, with roughly 80% found just once. The J gene is TRBJ1-1, the V gene TRBV28; TRBD1 agrees at 11 bases. This receptor was taken from a man aged 18 to 35 in good health. Some clones in this sample may be carry-over from other donors' samples. Sequenced input: memory CD4+ T cells from PBMCs. Noted subset: CD45RA-negative fraction. The CDR3 spells CASSPPGQGGTEAFF. Here the CDR3 DNA reads TGTGCCAGCAGTCCCCCGGGACAGGGGGGCACTGAAGCTTTCTTT.